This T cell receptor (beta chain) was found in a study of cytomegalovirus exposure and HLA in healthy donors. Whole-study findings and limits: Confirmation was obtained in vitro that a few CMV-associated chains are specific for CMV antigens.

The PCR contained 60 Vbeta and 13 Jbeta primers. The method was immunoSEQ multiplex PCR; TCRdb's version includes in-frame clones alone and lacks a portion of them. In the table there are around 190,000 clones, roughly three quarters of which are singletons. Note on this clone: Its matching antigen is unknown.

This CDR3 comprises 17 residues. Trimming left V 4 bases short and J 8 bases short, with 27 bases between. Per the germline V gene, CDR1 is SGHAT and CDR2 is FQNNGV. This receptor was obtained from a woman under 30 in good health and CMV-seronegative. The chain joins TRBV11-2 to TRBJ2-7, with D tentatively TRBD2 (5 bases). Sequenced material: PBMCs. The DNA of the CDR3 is TGTGCCAGCAGCTACATAGGGAGACACCCATCCGAAGGTCAGCAGTACTTC. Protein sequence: CASSYIGRHPSEGQQYF.